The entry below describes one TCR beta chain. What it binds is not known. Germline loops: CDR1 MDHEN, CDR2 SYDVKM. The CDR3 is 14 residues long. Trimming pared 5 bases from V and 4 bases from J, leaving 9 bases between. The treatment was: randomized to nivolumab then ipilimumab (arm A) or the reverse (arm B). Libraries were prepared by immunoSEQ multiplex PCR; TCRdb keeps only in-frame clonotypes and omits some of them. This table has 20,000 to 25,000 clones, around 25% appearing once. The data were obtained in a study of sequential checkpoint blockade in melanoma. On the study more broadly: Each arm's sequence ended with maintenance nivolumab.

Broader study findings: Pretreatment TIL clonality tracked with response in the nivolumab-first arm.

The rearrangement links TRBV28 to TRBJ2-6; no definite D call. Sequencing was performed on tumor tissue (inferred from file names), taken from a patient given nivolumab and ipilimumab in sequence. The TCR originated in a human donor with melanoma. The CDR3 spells CASSVGSGANVLTF. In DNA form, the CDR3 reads TGTGCCAGCAGTGTAGGGTCCGGGGCCAACGTCCTGACTTTC.